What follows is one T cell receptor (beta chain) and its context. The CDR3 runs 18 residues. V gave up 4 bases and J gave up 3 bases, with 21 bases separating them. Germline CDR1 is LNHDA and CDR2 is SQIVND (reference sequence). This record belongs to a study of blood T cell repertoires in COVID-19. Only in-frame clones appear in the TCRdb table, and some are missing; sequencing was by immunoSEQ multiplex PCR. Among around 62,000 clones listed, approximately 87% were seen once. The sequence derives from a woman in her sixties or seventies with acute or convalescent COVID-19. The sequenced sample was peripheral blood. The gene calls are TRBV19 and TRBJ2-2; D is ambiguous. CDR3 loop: CASSRDRQTPIYTGELFF. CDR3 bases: TGTGCCAGTAGTAGAGACCGACAAACCCCAATTTACACCGGGGAGCTGTTTTTT.